A selection of T cell receptor beta chains follows, all from one sample in a study of chemoradiotherapy in HPV16-positive cancers. TCRdb's table, derived via immunoSEQ multiplex PCR, lists solely in-frame clones and lacks some. The sample has thousands of clones, around 89% seen once. Here the sequenced sample was tumor tissue, taken from a patient who underwent chemoradiotherapy. These receptors were obtained from a human donor with HPV-associated anogenital cancer. Each CDR3 is given with its conserved first and last residue. A D gene is named only where the DNA matches it firmly. Only some rows state a clone size, as once, few, many or a class for expanded clones.

v_call: TRBV11-2
clone_size: few
j_call: TRBJ1-1
d_call: -
cdr3_aa: CASSPRRNTEAFF
cdr3_nt: TGTGCCAGCAGCCCCCGAAGGAACACTGAAGCTTTCTTT

v_call: TRBV6-6
clone_size: -
j_call: TRBJ2-1
d_call: -
cdr3_aa: CASSYSPESYNEQFF
cdr3_nt: TGTGCCAGCAGTTACTCCCCAGAATCCTACAATGAGCAGTTCTTC

v_call: TRBV4-3
clone_size: -
j_call: TRBJ1-6
d_call: -
cdr3_aa: CASSQDSRGQSPLHF
cdr3_nt: TGCGCCAGCAGCCAAGATTCCCGGGGGCAATCACCCCTCCACTTT

v_call: TRBV11-2
clone_size: -
j_call: TRBJ2-5
d_call: -
cdr3_aa: CASSLWRRNQETQYF
cdr3_nt: TGTGCCAGCAGCTTGTGGCGGCGGAACCAAGAGACCCAGTACTTC

v_call: TRBV29-1
clone_size: -
j_call: TRBJ2-5
d_call: TRBD1
cdr3_aa: CSAPGQGARETQYF
cdr3_nt: TGCAGCGCTCCGGGACAGGGGGCGCGTGAGACCCAGTACTTC

v_call: TRBV7-6
clone_size: -
j_call: TRBJ2-3
d_call: -
cdr3_aa: CASSSRGGTDTQYF
cdr3_nt: TGTGCCAGCAGCTCGAGAGGGGGCACAGATACGCAGTATTTT

v_call: TRBV4-2
clone_size: -
j_call: TRBJ2-7
d_call: -
cdr3_aa: CASSQVQRSFYQQYF
cdr3_nt: TGTGCCAGCAGCCAAGTTCAGCGGAGCTTCTACCAGCAGTACTTC

v_call: TRBV29-1
clone_size: -
j_call: TRBJ2-7
d_call: TRBD2
cdr3_aa: CSATGLAYEQYF
cdr3_nt: TGCAGCGCAACGGGACTAGCCTACGAGCAGTACTTC

v_call: TRBV10-3
clone_size: -
j_call: TRBJ2-7
d_call: TRBD1
cdr3_aa: CAISWDRGLDEQYF
cdr3_nt: TGTGCCATCTCGTGGGACAGGGGATTGGACGAGCAGTACTTC

v_call: TRBV25-1
clone_size: -
j_call: TRBJ2-1
d_call: -
cdr3_aa: CASLTYNEQFF
cdr3_nt: TGTGCCAGCCTAACCTACAATGAGCAGTTCTTC

v_call: TRBV27
clone_size: -
j_call: TRBJ2-7
d_call: TRBD1
cdr3_aa: CASSLSAGGLEQYF
cdr3_nt: TGTGCCAGCAGTTTATCGGCAGGGGGCTTGGAGCAGTACTTC

v_call: TRBV6-4
clone_size: few
j_call: TRBJ2-1
d_call: -
cdr3_aa: CASSDPEPHYNEQFF
cdr3_nt: TGTGCCAGCAGTGACCCGGAGCCTCACTACAATGAGCAGTTCTTC

v_call: TRBV2
clone_size: -
j_call: TRBJ2-2
d_call: TRBD2
cdr3_aa: CASSVAGSTGELFF
cdr3_nt: TGTGCCAGCAGTGTAGCGGGGAGCACCGGGGAGCTGTTTTTT

v_call: TRBV5-4
clone_size: -
j_call: TRBJ2-5
d_call: -
cdr3_aa: CASSLAAGETQYF
cdr3_nt: TGTGCCAGCAGCTTGGCAGCGGGAGAGACCCAGTACTTC

v_call: TRBV6-5
clone_size: -
j_call: TRBJ1-1
d_call: -
cdr3_aa: CASTRQQNTEAFF
cdr3_nt: TGTGCCAGCACCCGTCAGCAAAACACTGAAGCTTTCTTT

v_call: TRBV2
clone_size: -
j_call: TRBJ2-5
d_call: -
cdr3_aa: CASSESTGTGQETQYF
cdr3_nt: TGTGCCAGCAGTGAATCTACCGGGACGGGACAAGAGACCCAGTACTTC

v_call: TRBV14
clone_size: -
j_call: TRBJ2-1
d_call: -
cdr3_aa: CASSQGGANEQFF
cdr3_nt: TGTGCCAGCAGCCAAGGGGGGGCCAATGAGCAGTTCTTC

v_call: TRBV28
clone_size: -
j_call: TRBJ1-1
d_call: -
cdr3_aa: CASSLVGRTTEAFF
cdr3_nt: TGTGCCAGCAGTTTAGTGGGGAGGACCACTGAAGCTTTCTTT

v_call: TRBV28
clone_size: -
j_call: TRBJ2-7
d_call: TRBD2
cdr3_aa: CASSLMRTSGRAIYEQYF
cdr3_nt: TGTGCCAGCAGTTTGATGCGGACTAGCGGGAGGGCCATCTACGAGCAGTACTTC

v_call: TRBV7-2
clone_size: -
j_call: TRBJ1-3
d_call: -
cdr3_aa: CASSLWANSGNTIYF
cdr3_nt: TGTGCCAGCAGCTTATGGGCCAACTCTGGAAACACCATATATTTT

v_call: TRBV5-5
clone_size: -
j_call: TRBJ2-5
d_call: TRBD2
cdr3_aa: CASSLRLASETQYF
cdr3_nt: TGTGCCAGCAGCTTAAGACTAGCGTCAGAGACCCAGTACTTC

v_call: TRBV2
clone_size: -
j_call: TRBJ2-7
d_call: -
cdr3_aa: CAIHKIGQYF
cdr3_nt: TGTGCCATACACAAGATAGGGCAGTACTTC

v_call: TRBV5-1
clone_size: -
j_call: TRBJ1-1
d_call: TRBD1
cdr3_aa: CASSLEQGLNTEAFF
cdr3_nt: TGCGCCAGCAGCTTGGAACAGGGGTTGAACACTGAAGCTTTCTTT

v_call: TRBV30
clone_size: -
j_call: TRBJ2-1
d_call: TRBD2
cdr3_aa: CAWGESSGGLYNEQFF
cdr3_nt: TGTGCCTGGGGGGAGTCTAGCGGGGGGCTTTACAATGAGCAGTTCTTC

v_call: TRBV10-3
clone_size: -
j_call: TRBJ2-1
d_call: -
cdr3_aa: CAISESQDSPLDEQFF
cdr3_nt: TGTGCCATCAGTGAGTCGCAGGACAGCCCCCTCGATGAGCAGTTCTTC

v_call: TRBV6-6
clone_size: -
j_call: TRBJ2-7
d_call: -
cdr3_aa: CASSRTSSTYEQYF
cdr3_nt: TGTGCCAGCAGTCGCACGTCATCCACCTACGAGCAGTACTTC

v_call: TRBV4-3
clone_size: -
j_call: TRBJ1-1
d_call: -
cdr3_aa: CASSQEGGGGLNTEAFF
cdr3_nt: TGCGCCAGCAGCCAAGAAGGGGGGGGAGGCTTGAACACTGAAGCTTTCTTT

v_call: TRBV4-2
clone_size: -
j_call: TRBJ2-3
d_call: TRBD2
cdr3_aa: CASSQSSLAGDTDTQYF
cdr3_nt: TGTGCCAGCAGCCAGTCTTCCCTAGCGGGTGACACAGATACGCAGTATTTT

v_call: TRBV30
clone_size: -
j_call: TRBJ2-2
d_call: -
cdr3_aa: CAWSVGRTDTGELFF
cdr3_nt: TGTGCCTGGAGTGTCGGACGGACCGACACCGGGGAGCTGTTTTTT

v_call: TRBV2
clone_size: -
j_call: TRBJ2-1
d_call: TRBD2
cdr3_aa: CASGDSGRGYNEQFF
cdr3_nt: TGTGCCAGCGGGGATAGCGGGAGGGGCTACAATGAGCAGTTCTTC

v_call: TRBV7-2
clone_size: -
j_call: TRBJ1-4
d_call: -
cdr3_aa: CASSATAGTFNEKLFF
cdr3_nt: TGTGCCAGCAGCGCCACCGCCGGGACTTTTAATGAAAAACTGTTTTTT

v_call: TRBV11-2
clone_size: -
j_call: TRBJ1-2
d_call: TRBD1
cdr3_aa: CASSSTGTYGYTF
cdr3_nt: TGTGCCAGCAGTTCGACAGGGACCTATGGCTACACCTTC

v_call: TRBV9
clone_size: -
j_call: TRBJ2-1
d_call: -
cdr3_aa: CASSEQGVGGYNEQFF
cdr3_nt: TGTGCCAGCAGTGAACAGGGCGTCGGAGGCTACAATGAGCAGTTCTTC

v_call: TRBV11-2
clone_size: -
j_call: TRBJ2-3
d_call: -
cdr3_aa: CASSVRGAGRPDTQYF
cdr3_nt: TGTGCCAGCAGCGTGAGGGGGGCAGGGAGACCAGATACGCAGTATTTT

v_call: TRBV7-6
clone_size: -
j_call: TRBJ2-1
d_call: -
cdr3_aa: CASRPPLEAGRGNEQFF
cdr3_nt: TGTGCCAGCAGGCCACCTCTAGAAGCGGGCCGAGGGAATGAGCAGTTCTTC

v_call: TRBV2
clone_size: -
j_call: TRBJ2-5
d_call: -
cdr3_aa: CASSDTQQETQYF
cdr3_nt: TGTGCCAGCAGTGATACCCAGCAAGAGACCCAGTACTTC

v_call: TRBV6-1
clone_size: -
j_call: TRBJ2-5
d_call: TRBD2
cdr3_aa: CASSAIPGGGSQETQYF
cdr3_nt: TGTGCCAGCAGTGCTATCCCCGGGGGGGGTTCGCAAGAGACCCAGTACTTC

v_call: TRBV28
clone_size: -
j_call: TRBJ1-3
d_call: -
cdr3_aa: CASSFPGRGNTIYF
cdr3_nt: TGTGCCAGCAGTTTCCCCGGACGAGGAAACACCATATATTTT

v_call: TRBV2
clone_size: -
j_call: TRBJ2-3
d_call: TRBD1
cdr3_aa: CASSGQGLTDTQYF
cdr3_nt: TGTGCCAGTTCGGGACAGGGACTGACAGATACGCAGTATTTT

v_call: TRBV15
clone_size: -
j_call: TRBJ1-5
d_call: -
cdr3_aa: CATSRDKGHNQPQHF
cdr3_nt: TGTGCCACCAGCAGAGATAAAGGACACAATCAGCCCCAGCATTTT

v_call: TRBV29-1
clone_size: -
j_call: TRBJ2-7
d_call: TRBD1
cdr3_aa: CSVTDRDNVYEQYF
cdr3_nt: TGCAGCGTAACCGACAGGGATAACGTCTACGAGCAGTACTTC

v_call: TRBV13
clone_size: -
j_call: TRBJ1-4
d_call: -
cdr3_aa: CASSLDSSTNEKLFF
cdr3_nt: TGTGCCAGCAGCTTGGACAGTTCAACTAATGAAAAACTGTTTTTT

v_call: TRBV5-1
clone_size: -
j_call: TRBJ2-3
d_call: -
cdr3_aa: CASSSAGTDTQYF
cdr3_nt: TGCGCCAGCAGCTCCGCGGGGACAGATACGCAGTATTTT

v_call: TRBV29-1
clone_size: -
j_call: TRBJ2-7
d_call: TRBD2
cdr3_aa: CSVRSGTSPSEQYF
cdr3_nt: TGCAGCGTTCGATCCGGGACTAGCCCCTCCGAGCAGTACTTC

v_call: TRBV6-4
clone_size: -
j_call: TRBJ2-2
d_call: TRBD2
cdr3_aa: CASSEVAGGTGELFF
cdr3_nt: TGTGCCAGCAGTGAAGTAGCGGGAGGAACCGGGGAGCTGTTTTTT

v_call: TRBV6-4
clone_size: -
j_call: TRBJ2-1
d_call: TRBD1
cdr3_aa: CASSDGTGGNEQFF
cdr3_nt: TGTGCCAGCAGTGACGGGACAGGGGGCAATGAGCAGTTCTTC

v_call: TRBV29-1
clone_size: -
j_call: TRBJ2-6
d_call: -
cdr3_aa: CSADSGANVLTF
cdr3_nt: TGCAGCGCCGACTCTGGGGCCAACGTCCTGACTTTC

v_call: TRBV27
clone_size: -
j_call: TRBJ1-5
d_call: -
cdr3_aa: CASSLMSNQPQHF
cdr3_nt: TGTGCCAGCAGTTTGATGAGCAATCAGCCCCAGCATTTT

v_call: TRBV28
clone_size: -
j_call: TRBJ1-1
d_call: -
cdr3_aa: CASSQNPILTEAFF
cdr3_nt: TGTGCCAGCAGTCAAAACCCCATACTCACTGAAGCTTTCTTT

v_call: TRBV5-1
clone_size: -
j_call: TRBJ2-1
d_call: -
cdr3_aa: CASSLDRSNEQFF
cdr3_nt: TGCGCCAGCAGCTTGGACAGGTCCAATGAGCAGTTCTTC

v_call: TRBV28
clone_size: -
j_call: TRBJ2-7
d_call: -
cdr3_aa: CASSFGAREQYF
cdr3_nt: TGTGCCAGCAGTTTCGGGGCTCGCGAGCAGTACTTC

v_call: TRBV5-6
clone_size: -
j_call: TRBJ2-3
d_call: -
cdr3_aa: CASSLAGIGKQYF
cdr3_nt: TGTGCCAGCAGCTTGGCCGGGATAGGAAAGCAGTATTTT

v_call: TRBV28
clone_size: once
j_call: TRBJ1-2
d_call: -
cdr3_aa: CASSNTDYGYTF
cdr3_nt: TGTGCCAGCAGTAACACCGATTATGGCTACACCTTC

v_call: TRBV28
clone_size: -
j_call: TRBJ1-2
d_call: -
cdr3_aa: CASSLWGIDGYTF
cdr3_nt: TGTGCCAGCAGTTTATGGGGGATAGACGGCTACACCTTC

v_call: TRBV5-1
clone_size: -
j_call: TRBJ1-2
d_call: -
cdr3_aa: CASSLGLPYGYTF
cdr3_nt: TGCGCCAGCAGCTTGGGATTGCCCTATGGCTACACCTTC

v_call: TRBV28
clone_size: -
j_call: TRBJ1-2
d_call: -
cdr3_aa: CASNQRTLGYTF
cdr3_nt: TGTGCCAGCAACCAACGGACATTAGGCTACACCTTC